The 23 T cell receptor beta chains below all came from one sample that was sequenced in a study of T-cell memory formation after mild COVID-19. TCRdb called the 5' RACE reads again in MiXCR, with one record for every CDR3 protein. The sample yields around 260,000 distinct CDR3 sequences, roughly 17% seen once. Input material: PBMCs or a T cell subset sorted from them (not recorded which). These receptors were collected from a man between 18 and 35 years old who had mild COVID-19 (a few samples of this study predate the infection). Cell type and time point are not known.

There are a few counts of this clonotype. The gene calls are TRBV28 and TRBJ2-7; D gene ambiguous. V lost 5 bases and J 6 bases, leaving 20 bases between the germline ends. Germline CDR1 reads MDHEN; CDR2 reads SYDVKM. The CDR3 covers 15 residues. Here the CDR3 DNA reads TGTGCCAGCAGTCCGTCGGACGCGGAAGGGTCCGAGCAGTACTTC. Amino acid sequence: CASSPSDAEGSEQYF. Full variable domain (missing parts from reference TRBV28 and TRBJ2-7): DVKVTQSSRYLVKRTGEKVFLECVQDMDHENMFWYRQDPGLGLRLIYFSYDVKMKEKGDIPEGYSVSREKKERFSLILESASTNQTSMYLCASSPSDAEGSEQYFGPGTRLTVT.

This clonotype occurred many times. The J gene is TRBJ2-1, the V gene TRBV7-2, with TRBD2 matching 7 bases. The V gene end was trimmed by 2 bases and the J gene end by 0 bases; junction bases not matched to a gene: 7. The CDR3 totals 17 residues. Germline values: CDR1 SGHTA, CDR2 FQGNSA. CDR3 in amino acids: CASSLSFGGFSYNEQFF. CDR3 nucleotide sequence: TGTGCCAGCAGCTTAAGCTTCGGGGGGTTCTCCTACAATGAGCAGTTCTTC.

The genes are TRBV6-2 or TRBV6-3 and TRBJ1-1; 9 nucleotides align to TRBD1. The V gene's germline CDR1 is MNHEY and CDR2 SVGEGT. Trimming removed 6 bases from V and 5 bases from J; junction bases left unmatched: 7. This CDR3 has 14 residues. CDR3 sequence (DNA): TGTGCCAGCAGATCGACAGGGGGAGGGACTGAAGCTTTCTTT. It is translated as CASRSTGGGTEAFF.

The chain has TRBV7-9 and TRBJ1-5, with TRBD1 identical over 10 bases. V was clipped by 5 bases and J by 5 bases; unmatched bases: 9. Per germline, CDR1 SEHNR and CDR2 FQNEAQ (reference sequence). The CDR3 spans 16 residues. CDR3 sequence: CASSRDRGRLYQPQHF. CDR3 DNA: TGTGCCAGCAGCCGCGACAGGGGGCGACTTTATCAGCCCCAGCATTTT.

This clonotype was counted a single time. CDR3 sequence (DNA): TGTGCCAGCAGTAAGGGGACAGGGTACAATCAGCCCCAGCATTTT. Protein product: CASSKGTGYNQPQHF. The gene calls are TRBV2 and TRBJ1-5; 9 bases align to TRBD1. The CDR3 loop spans 15 amino acids. Germline V gene data show CDR1 as SNHLY and CDR2 as FYNNEI. Germline trimming cut 5 bases from V and 3 bases from J; bases unmatched to any gene: 5.

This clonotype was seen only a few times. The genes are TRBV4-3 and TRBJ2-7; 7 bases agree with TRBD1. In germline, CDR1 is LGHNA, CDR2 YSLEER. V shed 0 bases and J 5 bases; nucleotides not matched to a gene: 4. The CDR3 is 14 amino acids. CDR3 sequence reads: CASSQDEQGNEQYF. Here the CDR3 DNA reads TGCGCCAGCAGCCAAGATGAACAGGGGAACGAGCAGTACTTC.

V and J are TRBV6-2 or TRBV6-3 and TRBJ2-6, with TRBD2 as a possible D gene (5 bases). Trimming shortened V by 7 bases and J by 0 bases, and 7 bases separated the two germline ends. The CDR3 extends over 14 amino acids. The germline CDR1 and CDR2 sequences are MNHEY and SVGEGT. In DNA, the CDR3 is TGTGCCAGCACCGGACTCTCTGGGGCCAACGTCCTGACTTTC. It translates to CASTGLSGANVLTF.

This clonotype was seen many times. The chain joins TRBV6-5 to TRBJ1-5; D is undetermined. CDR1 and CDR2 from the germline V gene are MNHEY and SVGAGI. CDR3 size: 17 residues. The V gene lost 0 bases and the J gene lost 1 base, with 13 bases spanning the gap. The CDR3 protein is CASSYSFPPTSNQPQHF. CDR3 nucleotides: TGTGCCAGCAGTTACTCGTTTCCTCCCACAAGCAATCAGCCCCAGCATTTT.

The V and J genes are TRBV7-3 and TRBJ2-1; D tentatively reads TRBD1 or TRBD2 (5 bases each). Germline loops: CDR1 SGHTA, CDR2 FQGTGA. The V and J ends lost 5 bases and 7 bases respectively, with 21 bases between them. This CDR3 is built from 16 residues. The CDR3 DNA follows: TGTGCCAGCAGCCTTTGGGGACGGGGAATGAGTAATGAGCAGTTCTTC. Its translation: CASSLWGRGMSNEQFF.

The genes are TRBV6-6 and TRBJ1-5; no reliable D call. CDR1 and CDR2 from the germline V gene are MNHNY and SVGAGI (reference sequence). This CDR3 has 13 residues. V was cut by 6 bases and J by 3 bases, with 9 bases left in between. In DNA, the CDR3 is TGTGCCAGCAGCAACACGTTCAATCAGCCCCAGCATTTT. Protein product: CASSNTFNQPQHF.

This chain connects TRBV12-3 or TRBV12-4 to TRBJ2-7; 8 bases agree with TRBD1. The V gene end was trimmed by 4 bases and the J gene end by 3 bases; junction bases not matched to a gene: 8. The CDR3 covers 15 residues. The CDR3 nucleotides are TGTGCCAGCAGTTCGCCGGACAGGGAAAGCTACGAGCAGTACTTC. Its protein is CASSSPDRESYEQYF.

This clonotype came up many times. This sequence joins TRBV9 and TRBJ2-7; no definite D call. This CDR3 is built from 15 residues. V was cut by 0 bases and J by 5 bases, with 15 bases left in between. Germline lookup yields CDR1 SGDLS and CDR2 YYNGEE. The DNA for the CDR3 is TGTGCCAGCAGCGTAGACGGCCGCCTTGGAGACGAGCAGTACGTC. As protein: CASSVDGRLGDEQYV.

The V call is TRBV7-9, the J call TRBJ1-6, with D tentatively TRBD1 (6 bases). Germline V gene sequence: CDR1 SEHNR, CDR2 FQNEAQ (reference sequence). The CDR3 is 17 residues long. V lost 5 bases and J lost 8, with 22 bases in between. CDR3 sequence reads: CASSLWGGRMEDSPLHF. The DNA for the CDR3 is TGTGCCAGCAGCCTATGGGGGGGGCGGATGGAAGATTCACCCCTCCACTTT.

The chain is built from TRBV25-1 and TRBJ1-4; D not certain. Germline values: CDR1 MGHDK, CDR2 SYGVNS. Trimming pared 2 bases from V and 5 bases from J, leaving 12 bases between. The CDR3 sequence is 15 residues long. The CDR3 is CASSESRVQNEKLFF. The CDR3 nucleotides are TGTGCCAGCAGTGAAAGTAGAGTTCAAAATGAAAAACTGTTTTTT.

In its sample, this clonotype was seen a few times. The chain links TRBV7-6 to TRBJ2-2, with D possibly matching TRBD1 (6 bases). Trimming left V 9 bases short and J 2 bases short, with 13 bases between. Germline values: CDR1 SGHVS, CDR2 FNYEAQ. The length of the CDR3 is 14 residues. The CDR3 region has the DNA TGTGCCAGTGGGGGCCAGTTCAACACCGGGGAGCTGTTTTTT. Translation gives CASGGQFNTGELFF.

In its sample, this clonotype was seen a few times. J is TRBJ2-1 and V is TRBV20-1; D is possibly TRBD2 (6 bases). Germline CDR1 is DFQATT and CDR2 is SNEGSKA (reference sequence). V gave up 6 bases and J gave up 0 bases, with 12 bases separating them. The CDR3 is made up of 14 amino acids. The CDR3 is CSARDLNSYNEQFF. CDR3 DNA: TGCAGTGCCAGGGACTTGAACTCCTACAATGAGCAGTTCTTC.

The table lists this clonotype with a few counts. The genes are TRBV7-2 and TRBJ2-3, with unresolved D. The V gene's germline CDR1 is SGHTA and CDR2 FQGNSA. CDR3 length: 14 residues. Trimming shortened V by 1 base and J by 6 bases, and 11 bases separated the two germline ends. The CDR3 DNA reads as TGTGCCAGCAGCTTAGACTTCTCGAGCGATACGCAGTATTTT. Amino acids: CASSLDFSSDTQYF.

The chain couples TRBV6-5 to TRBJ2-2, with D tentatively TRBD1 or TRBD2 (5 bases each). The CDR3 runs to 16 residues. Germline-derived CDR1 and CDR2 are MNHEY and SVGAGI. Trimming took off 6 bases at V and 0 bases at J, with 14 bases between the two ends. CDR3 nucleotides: TGTGCCAGCAGACAAGCCGGGACGCCGAACACCGGGGAGCTGTTTTTT. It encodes CASRQAGTPNTGELFF.

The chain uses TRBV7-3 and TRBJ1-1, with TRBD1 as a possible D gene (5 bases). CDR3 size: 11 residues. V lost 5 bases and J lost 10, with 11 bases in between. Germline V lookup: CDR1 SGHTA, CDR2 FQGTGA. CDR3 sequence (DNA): TGTGCCAGCAGCGGGGCGGGGTTAGCTTTCTTT. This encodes CASSGAGLAFF.

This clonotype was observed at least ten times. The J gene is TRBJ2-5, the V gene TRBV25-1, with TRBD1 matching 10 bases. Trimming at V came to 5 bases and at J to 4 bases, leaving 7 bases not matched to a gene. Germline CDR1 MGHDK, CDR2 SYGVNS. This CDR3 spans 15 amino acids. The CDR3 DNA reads TGTGCCAGCAGTCAGCCGACAGGGGGCGGAGAGACCCAGTACTTC. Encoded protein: CASSQPTGGGETQYF. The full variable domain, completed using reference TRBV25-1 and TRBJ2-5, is EADIYQTPRYLVIGTGKKITLECSQTMGHDKMYWYQQDPGMELHLIHYSYGVNSTEKGDLSSESTVSRIRTEHFPLTLESARPSHTSQYLCASSQPTGGGETQYFGPGTRLLVL.

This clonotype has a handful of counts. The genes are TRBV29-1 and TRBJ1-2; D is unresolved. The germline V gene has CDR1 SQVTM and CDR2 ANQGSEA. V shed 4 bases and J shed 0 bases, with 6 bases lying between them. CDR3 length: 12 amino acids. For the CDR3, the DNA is TGCAGCGTTGTTCTCCCTAACTATGGCTACACCTTC. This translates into CSVVLPNYGYTF.

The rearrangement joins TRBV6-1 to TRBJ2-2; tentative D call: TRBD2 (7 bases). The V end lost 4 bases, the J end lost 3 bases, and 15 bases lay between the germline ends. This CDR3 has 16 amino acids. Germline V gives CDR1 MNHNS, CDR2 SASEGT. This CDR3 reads CASSVGGAGHTGELFF. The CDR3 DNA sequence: TGTGCCAGCAGTGTGGGGGGGGCAGGTCACACCGGGGAGCTGTTTTTT.

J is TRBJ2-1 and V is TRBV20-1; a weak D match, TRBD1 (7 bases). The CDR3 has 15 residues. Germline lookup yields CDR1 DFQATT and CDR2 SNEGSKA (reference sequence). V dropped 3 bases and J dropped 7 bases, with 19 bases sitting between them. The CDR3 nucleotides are TGCAGTGCTAGTGGGGGCGGGGACAGAAGAAATGAGCAGTTCTTC. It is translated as CSASGGGDRRNEQFF.